This TCR beta chain was recorded in a study of blood T cell repertoires in COVID-19. As for the study in general: Italy, Spain and the United States were the sources of the convalescent and acute COVID-19 samples.

Enrollment of patients from Seattle took place during active infection, with longitudinal follow-up. Per the study methods: Researchers report that nucleated cell counts were estimated from reference gene primer amplification. Clones were read by immunoSEQ multiplex PCR, and TCRdb kept only the in-frame ones, dropping some. From that table come the V and J calls and clone size; the DNA was used to work out D and trimming. Of 28,000 or so clones detected, 88% appear once; the ten largest clones hold roughly 8.2%. Looked up from germline, CDR1 is SNHLY and CDR2 is FYNNEI. The CDR3 has 15 amino acids. Trimming at V came to 4 bases and at J to 10 bases, leaving 9 bases not matched to a gene.

The sequencing sample was made of peripheral blood. The chain has TRBV2 and TRBJ2-1, with 11 bases fitting TRBD2. The sequence was obtained from a man in his sixties with COVID-19, enrolled during active disease. CDR3 amino acids: CASSASGRSFGEQFF. CDR3 nucleotide sequence: TGTGCCAGCAGTGCTAGCGGGAGGAGTTTCGGGGAGCAGTTCTTC.